This paragraph reports one T cell receptor beta chain. Antigen unknown. Mismatch with germline at one junction end may stem from a read error. A primer in the constant region served to generate TCR beta cDNA from approximately 460 ng of total RNA. Generation of the TCR beta libraries relied on three nested multiplex PCR rounds using slightly modified ARM-PCR. A C-beta reverse primer was combined with TRBV1-TRBV30 forward primers in the first two PCR rounds, and each round had ten to eleven cycles. Each CDR3 protein is one row after TCRdb ran MiXCR on the multiplex PCR reads. The sample lists around 190,000 distinct CDR3 sequences, about 85% seen once, with less than 20% in the top ten. The data were obtained in a study of tumor-infiltrating lymphocytes in primary liver carcinoma. Study observations and caveats: With p = 0.039, the top-250-clone fraction in tumors significantly exceeded that in blood.

Co-extraction yielded RNA and DNA from around 18-30 mg of unsorted bulk tissue. Samples came from superior, inferior, lateral poles and tumor centre. CDR3 size: 13 residues. Germline assignment: CDR1 MNHNY and CDR2 SVGAGI (reference sequence). The J gene is TRBJ1-1, the V gene TRBV6-6; D remains ambiguous. Sample: tumor tissue from primary liver carcinoma. This receptor was obtained from a middle-aged man with primary liver carcinoma and hepatitis B virus infection. This chain's CDR3 is CVSIPSSNTEDFF. The CDR3 DNA follows: TGTGTCAGCATCCCCTCCTCGAACACTGAAGATTTCTTT.